This entry lists 4 T cell receptor beta chains sequenced from one sample in a study of blood T cells in healthy people across ages. Alongside a J-beta primer mix, a sample-barcoded 5' primer served in a second PCR lasting about 7 to 12 cycles. Via MiXCR, TCRdb re-called the 5' RACE reads, giving one row per CDR3 protein. The table records some 760,000 distinct CDR3 sequences, 25% of them present only once. These data were also filed under a second study, of T cells of mothers and their children.

The sequenced sample was blood. Receptors originate from a boy between 10 and 17 years old in good health.

This clonotype appeared a few times. The chain recombines TRBV20-1 with TRBJ1-2; D unresolved. The germline V and J ends were trimmed by 6 bases and 8 bases, with 13 bases remaining between them. The CDR3 spans 11 residues. Germline CDR1 is DFQATT and CDR2 is SNEGSKA (reference sequence). CDR3 loop: CSASWEAGYTF. The CDR3 DNA reads TGCAGTGCCAGTTGGGAGGCAGGCTACACCTTC.

For the CDR3, the DNA is TGTGCCAGCAGTCGGGGCGCTACAGGGAACACCGGGGAGCTGTTTTTT. Protein product: CASSRGATGNTGELFF. The chain employs TRBV28 and TRBJ2-2; D possibly matches TRBD1 or TRBD2 (5 bases each). CDR1 MDHEN and CDR2 SYDVKM come from the germline V gene. V was shortened by 5 bases and J by 1 base, with 14 bases between the two germline ends. The CDR3 is 16 residues long.

The V call is TRBV6-1, the J call TRBJ2-4, with 14 positions matching TRBD2. CDR1 and CDR2 from the germline V gene are MNHNS and SASEGT. This CDR3 contains 17 residues. V was pared by 6 bases and J by 5 bases, with 9 bases of the junction left unmatched. CDR3 in DNA: TGTGCCAGCAGAGGGTGGACTAGCGGGAGGACACAAAACATTCAGTACTTC. It yields the protein CASRGWTSGRTQNIQYF.

Here the CDR3 reads CSVDLGGTRAKNIQYF. CDR3 DNA: TGCAGCGTTGATCTTGGCGGCACGCGCGCCAAAAACATTCAGTACTTC. V gene TRBV29-1 combines with J gene TRBJ2-4; D call uncertain. This CDR3 region has 16 residues. CDR1 and CDR2 from the germline V gene are SQVTM and ANQGSEA. V lost 3 bases, J lost 1 base, and 16 bases lay in between.